The 12 T cell receptor beta chains listed next were all sequenced from one sample in a study of T cells after posttransplantation cyclophosphamide. Generated by immunoSEQ multiplex PCR, the TCRdb table keeps only in-frame clones and is missing some. The sample yields 23,000 or so clones, about 86% seen once. Methotrexate plus calcineurin inhibitor accompanied controls' myeloablative marrow transplants; sampling was 1 year later. The starting material was PBMCs, obtained about 360 days after allogeneic stem cell transplant with calcineurin inhibitor and methotrexate. Receptors were obtained from a female patient between 30 and 45 years old who received an allogeneic stem cell transplant from an unrelated donor, was CMV-positive, and had acute and chronic GVHD. Some of the T cells might come from the graft donor.

The V and J genes are TRBV29-1 and TRBJ1-2; TRBD1 matches 7 bases. This CDR3 is built from 12 residues. V lost 7 bases and J lost 3; bases outside the gene matches: 5. The V gene's germline CDR1 is SQVTM and CDR2 ANQGSEA. Here the CDR3 reads CSGEGADYGYTF. The CDR3 coding sequence is TGCAGCGGAGAGGGGGCGGACTATGGCTACACCTTC.

The rearrangement uses TRBV7-3 and TRBJ2-3; weak D call: TRBD2 (5 bases). Germline V gene lookup returns CDR1 SGHTA and CDR2 FQGTGA. V was trimmed by 7 bases and J by 6 bases, leaving 17 bases between them. This CDR3 comprises 14 residues. In nucleotides, the CDR3 is TGTGCCAGCAAAGGGCGGGCCGGGTTGGATACGCAGTATTTT. Encoded protein: CASKGRAGLDTQYF.

The chain couples TRBV10-1 to TRBJ2-3; tentative D call: TRBD2 (6 bases). Trimming took off 0 bases at V and 8 bases at J, with 18 bases between the two ends. The CDR3 covers 16 residues. CDR1 WNHNN and CDR2 SYGVQD come from the germline V gene (reference sequence). CDR3 region: CASSESAGPTRGTQYF. Here the CDR3 DNA reads TGCGCCAGCAGTGAGTCGGCGGGACCTACAAGGGGTACGCAGTATTTT.

DNA for the CDR3: TGCGCCAGCAAAGCCCAACAGATCACAGATACGCAGTATTTT. Protein sequence: CASKAQQITDTQYF. This chain joins TRBV5-1 and TRBJ2-3; D is undetermined. The CDR3 totals 14 residues. V dropped 6 bases and J dropped 2 bases, with 13 bases sitting between them. The germline CDR1 and CDR2 sequences are SGHRS and YFSETQ.

The chain combines TRBV7-2 with TRBJ2-2, with 7 bases matching TRBD2. The junction had 9 bases not matched to a gene; V was cut back by 1 base and J by 7 bases. This CDR3 region has 16 residues. Germline V lookup: CDR1 SGHTA, CDR2 FQGNSA. Here the CDR3 DNA reads TGTGCCAGCAGCTTAGTGACGGGAGGCTTCGGCGGGGAGCTGTTTTTT. As protein: CASSLVTGGFGGELFF. Using reference TRBV7-2 and TRBJ2-2 for the parts outside the CDR3, the full variable domain is GAGVSQSPSNKVTEKGKDVELRCDPISGHTALYWYRQSLGQGLEFLIYFQGNSAPDKSGLPSDRFSAERTGGSVSTLTIQRTQQEDSAVYLCASSLVTGGFGGELFFGEGSRLTVL.

The V call is TRBV7-3, the J call TRBJ1-2; possibly TRBD1 for D (5 bases). Germline-derived CDR1 and CDR2 are SGHTA and FQGTGA. The V end was cut by 0 bases, the J end by 10 bases, with 12 bases between. The CDR3 totals 13 residues. CDR3 sequence: CASSLTFGGDYTF. In nucleotides, the CDR3 is TGTGCCAGCAGCTTAACGTTCGGGGGAGACTACACCTTC.

This chain connects TRBV30 to TRBJ2-5; D ambiguous. The germline gives CDR1 GTSNPN, CDR2 SVGIG (reference sequence). V lost 8 bases and J 7 bases, leaving 14 bases between the germline ends. The CDR3 consists of 11 residues. The CDR3: CAPLGVVTQYF. The DNA of the CDR3 is TGTGCCCCTTTGGGCGTCGTGACCCAGTACTTC.

V usage is TRBV5-4 and J usage is TRBJ1-6; D ambiguous. V was pared by 4 bases and J by 6 bases, with 11 bases between. The CDR3 sequence is 14 residues long. The V gene's germline CDR1 is SGHNT and CDR2 YYREEE (reference sequence). Written as DNA, the CDR3 is TGTGCCAGCAGCCAAGGAGGGTTTAATTCACCCCTCCACTTT. It yields the protein CASSQGGFNSPLHF.

J is TRBJ1-5 and V is TRBV5-6, with TRBD1 as a possible D gene (6 bases). Germline V gene sequence: CDR1 SGHDT, CDR2 YYEEEE. The CDR3 is 14 residues long. Trimming stripped 2 bases from V and 3 bases from J, with 9 bases between. Written as DNA, the CDR3 is TGTGCCAGCAGCTTTTGGGGGCTCAATCAGCCCCAGCATTTT. Encoded protein: CASSFWGLNQPQHF.

The chain uses TRBV19 and TRBJ2-7, with D unclear. The CDR3 covers 13 residues. V dropped 5 bases and J dropped 12 bases, with 20 bases sitting between them. CDR1 is LNHDA, CDR2 SQIVND, per germline (reference sequence). The CDR3 nucleotides read TGTGCCAGTAGTCCCTCGACCGAGGTTGAGTCGTACTTC. Encoded protein: CASSPSTEVESYF.

The rearrangement joins TRBV5-4 to TRBJ1-1; D not certain. Deletions cut 5 bases from V and 3 bases from J, with 5 bases between. The CDR3 loop spans 11 amino acids. Germline V gene lookup returns CDR1 SGHNT and CDR2 YYREEE (reference sequence). The CDR3 reads CASSLDTEAFF. The CDR3 region has the DNA TGTGCCAGCAGTCTAGACACTGAAGCTTTCTTT.

This clone was counted once. The genes are TRBV7-3 and TRBJ2-1; 8 positions match TRBD1. CDR1 is SGHTA, CDR2 FQGTGA, per germline. Trimming cost V 2 bases and J 4 bases; bases outside gene matches: 7. CDR3 length: 16 residues. The CDR3 reads CASSLSGDRRYNEQFF. In DNA, the CDR3 is TGTGCCAGCAGCTTATCCGGGGACAGGAGATACAATGAGCAGTTCTTC.